This TCR beta chain was recovered during a study of radiotherapy plus CTLA-4 blockade in lung cancer. About the research overall: Objective responses were documented in around 19% of patients, with disease control in about 29%.

Trimming cost V 4 bases and J 7 bases, with 17 bases left between them. Germline CDR1 is MGHRA and CDR2 is YSYEKL. The CDR3 covers 16 residues. It was focal radiation plus CTLA-4 blockade with ipilimumab that patients with chemo-refractory metastatic non-small-cell lung cancer received. Study results and limitations: Following radiotherapy plus ipilimumab, tumor-derived TCR clones expanded in the blood.

Sequenced by immunoSEQ multiplex PCR; TCRdb stores in-frame clones only, minus some. The sample records 90,000 or so clones, roughly 86% being singletons. This clone has only one observation. The antigen remains unidentified. The receptor's source is a human donor with non-small cell lung cancer who had a partial response to radiotherapy plus ipilimumab. Sample: peripheral blood, taken from a patient treated with radiotherapy plus ipilimumab. V is TRBV4-1 and J is TRBJ1-6; tentative D call: TRBD1 (6 bases). The chain's CDR3 is CASSRDGQTQNSPLHF. DNA of the CDR3: TGCGCCAGCAGCCGAGATGGACAGACACAGAATTCACCCCTCCACTTT.